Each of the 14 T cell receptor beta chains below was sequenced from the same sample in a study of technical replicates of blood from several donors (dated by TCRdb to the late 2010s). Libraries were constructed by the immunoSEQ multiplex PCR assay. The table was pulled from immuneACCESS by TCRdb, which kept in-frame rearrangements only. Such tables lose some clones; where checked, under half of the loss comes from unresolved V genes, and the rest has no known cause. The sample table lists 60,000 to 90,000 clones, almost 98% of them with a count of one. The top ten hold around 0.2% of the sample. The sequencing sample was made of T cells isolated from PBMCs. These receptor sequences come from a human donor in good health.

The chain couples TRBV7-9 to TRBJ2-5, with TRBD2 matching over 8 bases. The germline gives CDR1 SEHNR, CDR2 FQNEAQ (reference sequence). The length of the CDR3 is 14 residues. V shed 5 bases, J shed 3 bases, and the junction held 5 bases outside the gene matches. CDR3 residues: CASSPNGGEETQYF. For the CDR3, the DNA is TGTGCCAGCAGCCCCAACGGGGGGGAAGAGACCCAGTACTTC.

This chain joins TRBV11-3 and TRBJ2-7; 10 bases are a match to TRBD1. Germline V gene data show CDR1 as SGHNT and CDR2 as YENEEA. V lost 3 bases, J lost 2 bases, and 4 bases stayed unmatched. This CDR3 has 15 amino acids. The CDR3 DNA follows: TGTGCCAGCAGCTTTCGCGGACAGGGGGCCTACGAGCAGTACTTC. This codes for CASSFRGQGAYEQYF. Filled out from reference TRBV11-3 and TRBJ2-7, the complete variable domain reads EAGVVQSPRYKIIEKKQPVAFWCNPISGHNTLYWYLQNLGQGPELLIRYENEEAVDDSQLPKDRFSAERLKGVDSTLKIQPAELGDSAVYLCASSFRGQGAYEQYFGPGTRLTVT.

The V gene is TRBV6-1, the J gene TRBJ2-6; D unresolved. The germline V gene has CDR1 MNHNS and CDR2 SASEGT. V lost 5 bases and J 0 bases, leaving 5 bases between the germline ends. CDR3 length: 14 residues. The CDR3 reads CASSPSSGANVLTF. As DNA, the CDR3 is TGTGCCAGCAGTCCCAGCTCTGGGGCCAACGTCCTGACTTTC.

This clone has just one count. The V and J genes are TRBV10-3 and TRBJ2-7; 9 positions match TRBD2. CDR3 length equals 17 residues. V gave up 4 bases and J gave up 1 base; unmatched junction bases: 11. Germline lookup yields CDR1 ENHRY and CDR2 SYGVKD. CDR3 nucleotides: TGTGCCATCAGTGGCATGTCGGCGGGGGGGCGATCCTACGAGCAGTACTTC. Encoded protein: CAISGMSAGGRSYEQYF.

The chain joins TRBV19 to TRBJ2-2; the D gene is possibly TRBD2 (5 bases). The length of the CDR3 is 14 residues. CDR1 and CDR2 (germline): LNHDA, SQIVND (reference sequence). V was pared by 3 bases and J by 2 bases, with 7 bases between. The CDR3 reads CASSIEGNTGELFF. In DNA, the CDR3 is TGTGCCAGTAGTATTGAGGGAAACACCGGGGAGCTGTTTTTT.

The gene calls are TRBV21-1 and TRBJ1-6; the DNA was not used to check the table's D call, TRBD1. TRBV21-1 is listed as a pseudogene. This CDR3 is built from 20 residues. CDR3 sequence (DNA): TGTGCCAGCAGCAAAGAGAAACCGGGACAGGGGGCTGTCGGGAATTCACCCCTCCACTTT. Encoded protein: CASSKEKPGQGAVGNSPLHF.

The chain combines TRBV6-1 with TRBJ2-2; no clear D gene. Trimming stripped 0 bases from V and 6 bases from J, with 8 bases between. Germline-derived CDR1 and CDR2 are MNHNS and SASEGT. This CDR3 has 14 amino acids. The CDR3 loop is CASSEAVRAGELFF. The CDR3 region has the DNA TGTGCCAGCAGTGAAGCTGTCCGTGCCGGGGAGCTGTTTTTT.

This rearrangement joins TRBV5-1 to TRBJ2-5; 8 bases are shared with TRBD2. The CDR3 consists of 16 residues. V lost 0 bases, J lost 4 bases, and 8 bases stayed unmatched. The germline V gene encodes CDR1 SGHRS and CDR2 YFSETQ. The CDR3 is CASSLEGVAGLETQYF. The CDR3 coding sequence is TGCGCCAGCAGCTTGGAAGGGGTAGCGGGATTAGAGACCCAGTACTTC.

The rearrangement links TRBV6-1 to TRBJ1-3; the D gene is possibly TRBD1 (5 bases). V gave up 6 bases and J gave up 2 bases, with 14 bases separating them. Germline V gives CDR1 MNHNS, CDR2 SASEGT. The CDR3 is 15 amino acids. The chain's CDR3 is CASRLSGSPGNTIYF. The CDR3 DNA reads TGTGCCAGCAGGCTTTCAGGGTCCCCTGGAAACACCATATATTTT.

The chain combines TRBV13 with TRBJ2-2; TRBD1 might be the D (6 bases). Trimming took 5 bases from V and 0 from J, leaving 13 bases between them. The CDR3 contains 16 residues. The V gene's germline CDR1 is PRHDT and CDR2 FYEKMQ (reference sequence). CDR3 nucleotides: TGTGCCAGCAGCCTTGGGGCAGGGGCGAACACCGGGGAGCTGTTTTTT. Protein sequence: CASSLGAGANTGELFF.

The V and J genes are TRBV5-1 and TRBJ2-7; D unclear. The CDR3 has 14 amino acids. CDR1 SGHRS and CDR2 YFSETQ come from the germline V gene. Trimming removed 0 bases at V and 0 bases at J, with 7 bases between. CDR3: CASSLDPGSYEQYF. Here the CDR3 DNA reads TGCGCCAGCAGCTTGGATCCCGGCTCCTACGAGCAGTACTTC.

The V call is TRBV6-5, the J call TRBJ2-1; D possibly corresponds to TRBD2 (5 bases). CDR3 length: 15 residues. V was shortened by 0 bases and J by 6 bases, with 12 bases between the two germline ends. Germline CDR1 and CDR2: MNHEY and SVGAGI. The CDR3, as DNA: TGTGCCAGCAGTTACTCTCGGGGTTTGGGCAATGAGCAGTTCTTC. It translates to CASSYSRGLGNEQFF.

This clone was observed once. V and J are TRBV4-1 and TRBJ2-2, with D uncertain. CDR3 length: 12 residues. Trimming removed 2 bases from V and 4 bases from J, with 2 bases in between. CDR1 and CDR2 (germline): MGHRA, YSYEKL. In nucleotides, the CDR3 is TGCGCCAGCAGCCAACTCACCGGGGAGCTGTTTTTT. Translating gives CASSQLTGELFF.

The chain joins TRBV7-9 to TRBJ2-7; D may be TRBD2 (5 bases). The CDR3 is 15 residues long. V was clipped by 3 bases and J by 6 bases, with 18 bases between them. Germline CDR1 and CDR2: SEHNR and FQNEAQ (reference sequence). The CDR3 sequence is CASSLGAKGSSEQYF. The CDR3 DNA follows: TGTGCCAGCAGCTTGGGAGCGAAAGGGAGTAGCGAGCAGTACTTC.